This record concerns one T cell receptor (beta chain) sequence. The assay was immunoSEQ multiplex PCR, and TCRdb's table has in-frame clones only and misses some. Counted here are about 40,000 clones, 75% to 90% occurring once; the ten biggest clones make up roughly 10%. Exposure to brentuximab vedotin varied, and each patient had relapsed following autologous stem cell transplantation. Trimming pared 0 bases from V and 5 bases from J, leaving 7 bases between. CDR3 length: 13 residues. Germline assignment: CDR1 SGHTA and CDR2 FQGNSA. This entry belongs to a study of PD-1 blockade in classical Hodgkin lymphoma.

The sequencing here drew on peripheral blood mononuclear cells (PBMCs), taken at baseline. The V and J genes are TRBV7-2 and TRBJ2-5; no definite D call. This receptor was obtained from a human donor with classical Hodgkin lymphoma. The CDR3 DNA is TGTGCCAGCAGCTTAGCCAACATGGAGACCCAGTACTTC. This encodes CASSLANMETQYF.